The T cell receptor beta chain described here comes from a study of blood T cell repertoires in COVID-19. For the study at large: Sites in the United States, Italy and Spain provided acute and convalescent COVID-19 samples.

The germline V gene encodes CDR1 KGHSH and CDR2 LQKENI. The V segment lost 3 bases and the J segment 3 bases; nucleotides outside the gene matches: 7. This CDR3 is built from 16 residues. Recruitment covered roughly 24 US areas and drew participants whose ages spanned roughly 18 to 90 years. Clones were sequenced by immunoSEQ multiplex PCR, and TCRdb holds only the in-frame ones, with some missing. In the table there are under 250,000 clones, about four fifths of which are singletons. Sequencing was carried out using PBMCs or T cells enriched from blood (not recorded which). J is TRBJ2-3 and V is TRBV18, with 9 bases fitting TRBD2. The sequence was collected from a woman aged 45-59 years who had been exposed to COVID-19. Written as DNA, the CDR3 is TGTGCCAGCTCACCGCTAGCGGGGTCTATAACAGATACGCAGTATTTT. Translated: CASSPLAGSITDTQYF.